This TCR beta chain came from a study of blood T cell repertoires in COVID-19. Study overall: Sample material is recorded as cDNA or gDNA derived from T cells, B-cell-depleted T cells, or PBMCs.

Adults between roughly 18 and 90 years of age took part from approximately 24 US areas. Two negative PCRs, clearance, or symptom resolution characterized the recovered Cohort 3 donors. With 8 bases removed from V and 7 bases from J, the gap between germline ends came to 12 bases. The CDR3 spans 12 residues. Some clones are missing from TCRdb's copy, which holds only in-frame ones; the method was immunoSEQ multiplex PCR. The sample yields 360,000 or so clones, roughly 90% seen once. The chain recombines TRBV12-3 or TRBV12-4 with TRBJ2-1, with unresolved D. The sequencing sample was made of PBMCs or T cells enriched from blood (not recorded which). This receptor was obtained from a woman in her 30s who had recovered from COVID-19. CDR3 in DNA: TGTGCCAGCCGGGTCGGCCGGAATGAGCAGTTCTTC. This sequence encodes CASRVGRNEQFF.